What follows is one T cell receptor beta chain and its context. Its antigen is currently unknown. The data are from a study of cytomegalovirus exposure and HLA in healthy donors. General study points: Fewer N-insertions than the 666-donor mean were reportedly shown by an Asian-associated ancestry cluster in a later analysis. Judged likely to be a sequencing artifact was a cluster of highly shared sequence variants. Earlier results showed most TCR beta V segments being productive about 87% or about 30% of the time.

Germline CDR1 is SNHLY and CDR2 is FYNNEI. The CDR3 has 15 residues. J was trimmed by 5 bases and V by 4 bases; bases with no gene match: 7. Vbeta (60) and Jbeta (13) primers were used in the PCR. The method was immunoSEQ multiplex PCR; TCRdb's version includes in-frame clones alone and lacks a portion of them. This table holds 95,000 to 110,000 clones, 65% to 80% found once. Each donor was nominally healthy when sampled (though unrecorded immune exposures were likely). The sequence derives from a woman aged 18-29 years in good health and CMV-seropositive. The sequencing input was PBMCs. The chain joins TRBV2 to TRBJ2-3; 9 positions agree with TRBD2. The CDR3: CASSGLAVTEDTQYF. The CDR3 DNA reads TGTGCCAGCAGTGGACTAGCGGTTACTGAAGATACGCAGTATTTT.